One and the same sample provided the 19 T cell receptor beta chains below, sequenced in a study of cytomegalovirus exposure and HLA in healthy donors. A multiplex PCR was run with 60 Vbeta primers and 13 Jbeta primers. This table comes from immunoSEQ multiplex PCR, and its TCRdb copy is limited to in-frame clones, with some not included. Among about 120,000 clones listed, 83% were seen once. The sequencing sample was made of PBMCs. All receptors derive from a man between 18 and 29 years old in good health and CMV-seropositive.

This chain links TRBV11-3 with TRBJ2-1, with a possible D match to TRBD1 (6 bases). Germline V gene sequence: CDR1 SGHNT, CDR2 YENEEA. Trimming left V 3 bases short and J 8 bases short, with 11 bases between. The CDR3 spans 13 residues. CDR3 amino acids: CASSFDSGDEQFF. The CDR3 DNA reads as TGTGCCAGCAGCTTTGACTCAGGGGATGAGCAGTTCTTC.

Worth noting for this clone: The same CDR3 also results from other DNA sequences found in this sample. V is TRBV2 and J is TRBJ2-3; weak D call: TRBD2 (7 bases). The germline V gene encodes CDR1 SNHLY and CDR2 FYNNEI. The V and J ends lost 2 bases and 6 bases respectively, with 12 bases between them. The CDR3 spans 14 residues. CDR3 loop: CASSERGGADTQYF. The CDR3 DNA is TGTGCCAGCAGTGAACGTGGGGGGGCCGATACGCAGTATTTT.

V is TRBV30 and J is TRBJ2-2; TRBD1 matches 9 bases. V lost 5 bases, J lost 7 bases, and 8 bases stayed unmatched. The CDR3 extends over 14 amino acids. In germline, CDR1 is GTSNPN, CDR2 SVGIG (reference sequence). CDR3 bases: TGTGCCTGGGGGACGGGACAGGGCGTCGGGGAGCTGTTTTTT. Its translation is CAWGTGQGVGELFF. The variable domain in full, with the rest retrieved from reference TRBV30 and TRBJ2-2, is SQTIHQWPATLVQPVGSPLSLECTVEGTSNPNLYWYRQAAGRGLQLLFYSVGIGQISSEVPQNLSASRPQDRQFILSSKKLLLSDSGFYLCAWGTGQGVGELFFGEGSRLTVL.

V gene TRBV6-5 combines with J gene TRBJ2-1; 7 bases are shared with TRBD2. The CDR3 is 13 amino acids. Germline V gives CDR1 MNHEY, CDR2 SVGAGI. V lost 2 bases to trimming and J lost 6 bases; unmatched junction nucleotides: 1. This CDR3 reads CASSYGGVNEQFF. CDR3 DNA: TGTGCCAGCAGTTACGGGGGGGTCAATGAGCAGTTCTTC.

The chain has TRBV6-5 and TRBJ1-4, with TRBD1 matching 9 bases. Per germline, CDR1 MNHEY and CDR2 SVGAGI. V lost 6 bases to trimming and J lost 4 bases; unmatched junction nucleotides: 6. There are 15 residues in the CDR3. The CDR3 coding sequence is TGTGCCAGCAGCCGCCGGACAGGGGTTAATGAAAAACTGTTTTTT. It codes for CASSRRTGVNEKLFF.

The V and J genes are TRBV6-1 and TRBJ2-1; TRBD1 agrees at 8 bases. The V segment lost 6 bases and the J segment 6 bases; nucleotides outside the gene matches: 4. There are 13 residues in the CDR3. The germline V gene encodes CDR1 MNHNS and CDR2 SASEGT. CDR3 loop: CASSRGHSNEQFF. CDR3 DNA: TGTGCCAGCAGCAGGGGGCATAGCAATGAGCAGTTCTTC.

The gene calls are TRBV6-6 and TRBJ1-1; D ambiguous. Trimming took 4 bases from V and 3 from J, leaving 9 bases between them. The CDR3 covers 13 residues. Germline values: CDR1 MNHNY, CDR2 SVGAGI (reference sequence). Here the CDR3 reads CASSWEEDTEAFF. The DNA for the CDR3 is TGTGCCAGCAGTTGGGAGGAGGACACTGAAGCTTTCTTT.

The chain has TRBV25-1 and TRBJ1-6; D is uncertain. Trimming cost V 5 bases and J 5 bases, with 10 bases left between them. This CDR3 is 14 amino acids long. Germline CDR1 and CDR2: MGHDK and SYGVNS. The CDR3 loop reads CASSYGVNNSPLHF. In DNA form, the CDR3 reads TGTGCCAGCAGTTACGGAGTGAATAATTCACCCCTCCACTTT.

This clone was observed a handful of times. The J gene is TRBJ1-4, the V gene TRBV2; D perhaps matches TRBD1 (5 bases). V was shortened by 7 bases and J by 0 bases, with 12 bases between the two germline ends. This CDR3 spans 15 amino acids. Germline CDR1 SNHLY, CDR2 FYNNEI. This CDR3 is CASTFQGATNEKLFF. Written as DNA, the CDR3 is TGTGCCAGCACCTTTCAGGGTGCAACTAATGAAAAACTGTTTTTT.

V usage is TRBV2 and J usage is TRBJ1-1; D is unresolved. Germline assignment: CDR1 SNHLY and CDR2 FYNNEI. Trimming took off 6 bases at V and 5 bases at J, with 19 bases between the two ends. CDR3 size: 15 residues. The CDR3 here is CASSTQPRGGTEAFF. DNA of the CDR3: TGTGCCAGCAGCACACAGCCTCGGGGAGGAACTGAAGCTTTCTTT.

This chain links TRBV11-3 with TRBJ1-1; tentatively, D is TRBD1 (6 bases). The V end was cut by 3 bases, the J end by 8 bases, with 13 bases between. This CDR3 has 13 residues. Looked up from germline, CDR1 is SGHNT and CDR2 is YENEEA. This CDR3 is CASSFAPGTEAFF. CDR3 in DNA: TGTGCCAGCAGCTTCGCCCCCGGGACAGAAGCTTTCTTT.

This clone was detected only once. This CDR3 is missing its conserved last phenylalanine or tryptophan, likely due to a read error. No DNA is shown, since the ends of the CDR3 on it are uncertain; the CDR3 is the one TCRdb lists. The chain carries TRBV2 and TRBJ2-7; the table calls TRBD2, which could not be checked here. Germline V gene lookup returns CDR1 SNHLY and CDR2 FYNNEI. Counting both end residues, the CDR3 totals 10 amino acids. CDR3 sequence reads: CASSEVGGVR.

This sequence joins TRBV30 and TRBJ1-4; no reliable D call. Trimming pared 4 bases from V and 5 bases from J, leaving 8 bases between. This CDR3 spans 12 amino acids. Germline V gene sequence: CDR1 GTSNPN, CDR2 SVGIG (reference sequence). The CDR3 is CAWNSANEKLFF. In DNA, the CDR3 is TGTGCCTGGAATAGTGCGAATGAAAAACTGTTTTTT.

The chain's CDR3 is CASTGKGSEKLFF. Written as DNA, the CDR3 is TGTGCCTCTACAGGGAAAGGAAGTGAAAAACTGTTTTTT. The rearrangement uses TRBV30 and TRBJ1-4, with a possible D match to TRBD1 (6 bases). This CDR3 comprises 13 residues. With 7 bases removed from V and 7 bases from J, the gap between germline ends came to 16 bases. Germline values: CDR1 GTSNPN, CDR2 SVGIG (reference sequence).

This clone was found a few times. The chain has TRBV7-9 and TRBJ2-3; D is unclear. CDR1 is SEHNR, CDR2 FQNEAQ, per germline (reference sequence). The CDR3 is 12 residues long. V was cut by 5 bases and J by 4 bases, with 7 bases left in between. CDR3 region: CASSHSPDTQYF. The CDR3, as DNA: TGTGCCAGCAGCCACTCACCAGATACGCAGTATTTT.

This chain connects TRBV14 to TRBJ1-1; D is undetermined. The CDR3 is made up of 15 amino acids. From germline, CDR1 is SGHDN and CDR2 FVKESK. Trimming left V 0 bases short and J 1 base short, with 9 bases between. CDR3 in amino acids: CASSQEPQENTEAFF. For the CDR3, the DNA is TGTGCCAGCAGCCAAGAGCCACAAGAGAACACTGAAGCTTTCTTT.

The V and J genes are TRBV9 and TRBJ1-1; 7 bases line up with TRBD1. V trimming: 2 bases; J trimming: 5 bases; junction bases outside the gene matches: 3. This CDR3 comprises 13 residues. Germline-derived CDR1 and CDR2 are SGDLS and YYNGEE. The CDR3 DNA follows: TGTGCCAGCAGCGTCGGGACAGTAACTGAAGCTTTCTTT. Its protein product is CASSVGTVTEAFF.

The chain employs TRBV27 and TRBJ2-2; TRBD2 aligns across 8 bases. The CDR3 spans 16 residues. Germline-derived CDR1 and CDR2 are MNHEY and SMNVEV (reference sequence). The V and J ends lost 6 bases and 2 bases, in that order; junction bases with no gene match: 8. CDR3 nucleotides: TGTGCCAGCAGCACTACTAGCGGCCTAAACACCGGGGAGCTGTTTTTT. Translated: CASSTTSGLNTGELFF.

V and J are TRBV4-2 and TRBJ2-1; D is undetermined. V lost 0 bases and J lost 7, with 16 bases in between. The CDR3 consists of 16 residues. Looked up from germline, CDR1 is LGHNA and CDR2 is YNFKEQ. CDR3 protein: CASSQDFVTAGNEQFF. The CDR3 bases are TGTGCCAGCAGCCAAGATTTCGTGACCGCCGGGAATGAGCAGTTCTTC.